The TCR beta chain under discussion was sequenced for a study of blood T cell repertoires in COVID-19 (dated by TCRdb to 2019 to 2021). Context from the whole study: Samples from collaborators originated in the United States, Italy and Spain and spanned both the acute and convalescent phases of COVID-19. Nearly every sample came with metadata listing a de-identified subject ID, COVID-19 status, age in years and sex. Deeply sampled blood TCRbeta repertoires from subjects exposed to, actively infected with, or recovered from COVID-19 were included in the dataset. Samples came from the ongoing ImmuneRACE study (first 160 participants) plus 1,254 subjects from 6 global collaborators. The repertoires were released in a freely available public database meant as a resource for research on the immune response to SARS-CoV-2. Where HLA class I and class II types were available, the types were taken from metadata supplied by the sample provider, not from assay-based typing. The material from the prospective study consisted of cDNA or gDNA derived from T cells, B-cell-depleted T cells, or PBMCs. Overall study results and their limits: The amount of clinical and demographic metadata varied by source and participant and was provided uncurated.

In Seattle, one collaborating source enrolled patients while the infection was active and tracked those patients longitudinally over the course of disease. Collaborating institutions collected whole blood in K2EDTA tubes following their own protocols. For TCRbeta analysis, collaborators shipped samples in one of three forms: frozen whole blood, isolated PBMCs, or DNA extracted from either of those sample types. TCRbeta CDR3 regions were amplified from genomic DNA using the immunoSEQ Assay, a bias-controlled multiplex PCR. The study's processing was this. The number of nucleated cells in each sample was estimated by amplification of reference gene primers within the assay. To quantify the absolute abundance of each unique TCRbeta CDR3 rearrangement, sequence reads were collapsed and filtered. For each sample, productive Simpson clonality was calculated by taking the square root of Simpson's diversity index across productive rearrangements. This immuneACCESS table, as held by TCRdb, lists in-frame sequences with V and J called but not all clones. Of the missing ones, under half trace to an unresolved V gene in checked studies; the others have no known cause. V and J calls and clone size are those listed in that table; D and trimming were worked out from the DNA. Within this sample are a few hundred thousand clones, with approximately 90% of them counted one time only. The top ten hold over 10% of the sample.

As concerns this clone: The target of this receptor is not known. No base-level quality is on record; no much larger clone is a single base apart.

Source material: peripheral blood. The receptor comes from a woman between 50 and 59 years old with COVID-19, enrolled during active disease.

The bases are TGTGCTAGTGGGCAGGGCGGCACTGAAGCTTTCTTT. Its translation is CASGQGGTEAFF. This chain is built from TRBV12-5 and TRBJ1-1; the D gene is perhaps TRBD1, on 5 matching bases. Based on the germline V gene, the CDR1 and CDR2 sequences are LGHNT and FRNRAP. The CDR3 covers 12 residues, taking in both the cysteine and the phenylalanine. The sequence is cut down to CDR3 DNA, 36 bases in frame from base 1. V and J are truncated by 6 bases and 4 bases respectively, leaving an intervening sequence of 9 bases.